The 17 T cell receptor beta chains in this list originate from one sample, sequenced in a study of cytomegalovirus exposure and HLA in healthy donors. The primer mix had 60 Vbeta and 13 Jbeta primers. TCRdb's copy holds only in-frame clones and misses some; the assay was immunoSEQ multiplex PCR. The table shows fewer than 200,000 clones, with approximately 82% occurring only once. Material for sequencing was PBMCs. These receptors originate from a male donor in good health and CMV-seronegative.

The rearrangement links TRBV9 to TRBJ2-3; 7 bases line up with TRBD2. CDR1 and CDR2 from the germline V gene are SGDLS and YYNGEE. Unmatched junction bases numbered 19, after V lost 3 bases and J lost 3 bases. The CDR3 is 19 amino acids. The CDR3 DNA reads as TGTGCCAGCAGCGCCTTGGGGGGATCCTTATTCGGGGGGACAGATACGCAGTATTTT. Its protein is CASSALGGSLFGGTDTQYF.

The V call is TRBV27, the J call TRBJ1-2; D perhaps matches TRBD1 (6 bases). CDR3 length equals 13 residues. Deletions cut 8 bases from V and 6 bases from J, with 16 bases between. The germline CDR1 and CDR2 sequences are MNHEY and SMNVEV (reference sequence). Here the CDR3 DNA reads TGTGCCAGCGCACGGACAGAAAGTGATGGCTACACCTTC. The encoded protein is CASARTESDGYTF.

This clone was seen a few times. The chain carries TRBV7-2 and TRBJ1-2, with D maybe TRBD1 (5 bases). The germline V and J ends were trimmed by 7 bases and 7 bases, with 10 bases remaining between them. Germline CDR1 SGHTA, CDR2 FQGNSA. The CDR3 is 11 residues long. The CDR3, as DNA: TGTGCCAGCACCCAGGGTTTTGGCTACACCTTC. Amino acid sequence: CASTQGFGYTF. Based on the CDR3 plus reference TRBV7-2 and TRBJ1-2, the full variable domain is GAGVSQSPSNKVTEKGKDVELRCDPISGHTALYWYRQSLGQGLEFLIYFQGNSAPDKSGLPSDRFSAERTGGSVSTLTIQRTQQEDSAVYLCASTQGFGYTFGSGTRLTVV.

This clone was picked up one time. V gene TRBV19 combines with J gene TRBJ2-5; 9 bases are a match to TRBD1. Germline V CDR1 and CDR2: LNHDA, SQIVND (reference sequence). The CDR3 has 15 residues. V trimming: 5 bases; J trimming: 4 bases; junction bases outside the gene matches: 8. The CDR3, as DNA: TGTGCCAGTAGTGATGGGGGACAGGGAAGAGAGACCCAGTACTTC. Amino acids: CASSDGGQGRETQYF.

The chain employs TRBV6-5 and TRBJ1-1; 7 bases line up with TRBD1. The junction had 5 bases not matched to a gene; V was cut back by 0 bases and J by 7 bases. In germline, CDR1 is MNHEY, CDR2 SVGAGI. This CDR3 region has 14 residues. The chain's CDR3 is CASSYSGTAYEAFF. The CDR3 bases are TGTGCCAGCAGTTACTCTGGGACAGCCTATGAAGCTTTCTTT.

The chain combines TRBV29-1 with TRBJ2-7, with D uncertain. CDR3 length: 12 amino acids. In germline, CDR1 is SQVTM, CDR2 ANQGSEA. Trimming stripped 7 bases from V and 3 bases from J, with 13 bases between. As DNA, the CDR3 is TGCAGCGCCTATGAGTCTCTCTACGAGCAGTACTTC. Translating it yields CSAYESLYEQYF.

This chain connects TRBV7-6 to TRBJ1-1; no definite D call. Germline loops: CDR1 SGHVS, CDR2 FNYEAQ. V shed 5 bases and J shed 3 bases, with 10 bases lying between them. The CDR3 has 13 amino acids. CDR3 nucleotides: TGTGCCAGCAGCCATGGACTGGACACTGAAGCTTTCTTT. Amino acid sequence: CASSHGLDTEAFF.

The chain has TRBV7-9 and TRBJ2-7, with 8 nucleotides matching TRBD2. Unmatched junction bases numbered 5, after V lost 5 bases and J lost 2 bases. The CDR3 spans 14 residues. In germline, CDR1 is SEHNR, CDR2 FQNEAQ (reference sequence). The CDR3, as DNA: TGTGCCAGCAGCCCCTCGGGAGGGACCTACGAGCAGTACTTC. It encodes CASSPSGGTYEQYF.

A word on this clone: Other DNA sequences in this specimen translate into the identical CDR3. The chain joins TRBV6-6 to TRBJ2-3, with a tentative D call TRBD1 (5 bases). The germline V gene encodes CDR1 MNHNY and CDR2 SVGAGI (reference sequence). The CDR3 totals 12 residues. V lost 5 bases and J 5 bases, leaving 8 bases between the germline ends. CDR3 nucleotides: TGTGCCAGCAGTCCGACAGAAGATACGCAGTATTTT. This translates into CASSPTEDTQYF.

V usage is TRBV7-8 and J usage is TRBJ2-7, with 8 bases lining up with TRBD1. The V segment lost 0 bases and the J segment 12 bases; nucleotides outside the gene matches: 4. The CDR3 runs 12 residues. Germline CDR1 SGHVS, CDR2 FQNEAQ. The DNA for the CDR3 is TGTGCCAGCAGCTTAGCTCAGGGGGCTCGGTACTTC. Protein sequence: CASSLAQGARYF.

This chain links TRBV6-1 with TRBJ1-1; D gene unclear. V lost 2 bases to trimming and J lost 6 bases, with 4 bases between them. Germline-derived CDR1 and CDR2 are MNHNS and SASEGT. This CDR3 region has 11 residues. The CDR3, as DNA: TGTGCCAGCAGTGAAATATCTGAAGCTTTCTTT. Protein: CASSEISEAFF.

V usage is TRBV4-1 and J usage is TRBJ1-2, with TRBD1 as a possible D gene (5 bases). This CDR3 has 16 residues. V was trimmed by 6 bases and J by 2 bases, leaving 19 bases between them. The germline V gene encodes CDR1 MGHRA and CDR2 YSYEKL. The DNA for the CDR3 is TGCGCCAGCAGTCAACCCGACAGATATTCAAACTATGGCTACACCTTC. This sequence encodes CASSQPDRYSNYGYTF.

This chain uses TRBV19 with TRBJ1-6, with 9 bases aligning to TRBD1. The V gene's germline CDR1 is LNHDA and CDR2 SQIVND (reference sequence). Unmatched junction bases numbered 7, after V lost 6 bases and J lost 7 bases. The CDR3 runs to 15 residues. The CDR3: CASSRAGQGNSPLHF. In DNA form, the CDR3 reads TGTGCCAGTAGCCGTGCCGGACAGGGGAATTCACCCCTCCACTTT.

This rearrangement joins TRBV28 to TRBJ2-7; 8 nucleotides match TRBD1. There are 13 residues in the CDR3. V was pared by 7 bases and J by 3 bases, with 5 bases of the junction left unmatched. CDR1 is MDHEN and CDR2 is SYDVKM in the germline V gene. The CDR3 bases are TGTGCCAGCAACGCAGGGGGCGGCTACGAGCAGTACTTC. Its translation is CASNAGGGYEQYF.

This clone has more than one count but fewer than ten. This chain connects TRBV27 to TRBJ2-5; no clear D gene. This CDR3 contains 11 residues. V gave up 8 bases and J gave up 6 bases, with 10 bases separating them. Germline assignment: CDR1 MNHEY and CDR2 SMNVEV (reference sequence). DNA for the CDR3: TGTGCCAGCGGAGAATTAAAGACCCAGTACTTC. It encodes CASGELKTQYF.

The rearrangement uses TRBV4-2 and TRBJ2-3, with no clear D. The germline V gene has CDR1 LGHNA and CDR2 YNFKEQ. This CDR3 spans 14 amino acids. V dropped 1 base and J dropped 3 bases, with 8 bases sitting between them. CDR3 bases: TGTGCCAGCAGCCAAGTTCAGGATACAGATACGCAGTATTTT. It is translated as CASSQVQDTDTQYF.

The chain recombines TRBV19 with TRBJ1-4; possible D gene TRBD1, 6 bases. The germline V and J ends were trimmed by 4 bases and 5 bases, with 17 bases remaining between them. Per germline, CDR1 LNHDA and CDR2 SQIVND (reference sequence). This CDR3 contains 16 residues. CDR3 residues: CASSTGGGQGNEKLFF. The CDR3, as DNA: TGTGCCAGTAGTACCGGAGGCGGGCAGGGGAATGAAAAACTGTTTTTT.